The subject of this entry is one T cell receptor (beta chain). The antigen remains undetermined. This sample is part of a study of radiation and T cells in renal cell carcinoma. Study-level results: In nephrectomy-only tumors, top 100 clonotypes averaged roughly 43%, versus around 54% irradiated. Dominant CDR3 motifs occupied more repertoire in irradiated than control tumors.

Trimming left V 4 bases short and J 5 bases short, with 21 bases between. Germline loops: CDR1 SEHNR, CDR2 FQNEAQ (reference sequence). The CDR3 is made up of 18 amino acids. The treatment denotes: 15 Gy SBRT to primary tumor, nephrectomy 4 weeks later. This renal cell carcinoma was of the clear cell type. The data were produced by immunoSEQ multiplex PCR, yet TCRdb's version contains in-frame clones alone and is incomplete. Here the sample spans 15,000 to 20,000 clones, 64% being singletons. This clonotype was obtained from a woman aged 70-85 years with renal cell carcinoma. This chain links TRBV7-9 with TRBJ2-6; no firm D call. Here the sequenced sample was tumor tissue, taken from a patient whose treatment included radiotherapy and nephrectomy. CDR3 sequence reads: CASSCSGYQTNRANVLTF. CDR3 DNA: TGTGCCAGCAGCTGCTCTGGATACCAGACAAATCGGGCCAACGTCCTGACTTTC.